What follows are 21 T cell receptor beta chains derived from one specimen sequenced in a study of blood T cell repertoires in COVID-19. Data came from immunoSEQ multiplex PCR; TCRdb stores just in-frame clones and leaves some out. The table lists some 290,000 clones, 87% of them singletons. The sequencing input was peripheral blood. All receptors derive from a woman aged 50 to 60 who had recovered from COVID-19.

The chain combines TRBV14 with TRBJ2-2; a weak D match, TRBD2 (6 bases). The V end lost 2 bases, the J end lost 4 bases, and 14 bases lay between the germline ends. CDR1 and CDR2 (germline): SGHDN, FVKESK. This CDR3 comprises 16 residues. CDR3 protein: CASSQTLPGGTGELFF. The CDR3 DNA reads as TGTGCCAGCAGCCAAACTCTACCCGGGGGCACCGGGGAGCTGTTTTTT.

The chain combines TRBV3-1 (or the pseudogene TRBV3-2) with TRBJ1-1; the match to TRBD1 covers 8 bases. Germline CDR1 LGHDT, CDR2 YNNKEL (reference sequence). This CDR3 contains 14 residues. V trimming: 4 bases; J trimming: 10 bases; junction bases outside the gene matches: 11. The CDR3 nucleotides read TGTGCCAGCAGCCCTGGGACAGGCGTACGCGGAGCTTTCTTT. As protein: CASSPGTGVRGAFF.

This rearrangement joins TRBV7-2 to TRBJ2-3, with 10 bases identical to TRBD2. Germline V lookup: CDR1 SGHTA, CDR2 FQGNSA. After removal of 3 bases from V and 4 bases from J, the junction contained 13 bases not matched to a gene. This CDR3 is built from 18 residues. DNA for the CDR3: TGTGCCAGCAGCTTCGGAGCGGGGGGGCGCATCGGCCCAGATACGCAGTATTTT. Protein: CASSFGAGGRIGPDTQYF. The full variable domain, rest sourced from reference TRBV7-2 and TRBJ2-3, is GAGVSQSPSNKVTEKGKDVELRCDPISGHTALYWYRQSLGQGLEFLIYFQGNSAPDKSGLPSDRFSAERTGGSVSTLTIQRTQQEDSAVYLCASSFGAGGRIGPDTQYFGPGTRLTVL.

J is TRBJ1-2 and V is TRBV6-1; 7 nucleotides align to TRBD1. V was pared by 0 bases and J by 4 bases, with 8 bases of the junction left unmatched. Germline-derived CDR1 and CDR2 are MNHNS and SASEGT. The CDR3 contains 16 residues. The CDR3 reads CASSEALGQQFYGYTF. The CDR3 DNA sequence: TGTGCCAGCAGTGAAGCGCTGGGACAGCAGTTCTATGGCTACACCTTC.

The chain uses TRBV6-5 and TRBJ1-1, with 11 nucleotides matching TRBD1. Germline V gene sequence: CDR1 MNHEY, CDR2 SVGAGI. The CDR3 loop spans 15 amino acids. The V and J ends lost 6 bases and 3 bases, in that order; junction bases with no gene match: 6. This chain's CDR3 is CASSKPGQGDTEAFF. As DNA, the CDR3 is TGTGCCAGCAGCAAACCGGGACAGGGGGACACTGAAGCTTTCTTT.

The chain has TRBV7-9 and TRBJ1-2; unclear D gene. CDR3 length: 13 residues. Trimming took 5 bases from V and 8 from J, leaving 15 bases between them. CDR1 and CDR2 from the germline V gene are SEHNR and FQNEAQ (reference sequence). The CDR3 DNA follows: TGTGCCAGCAGCCCAAGTGATACGGGAGGCTACACCTTC. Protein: CASSPSDTGGYTF.

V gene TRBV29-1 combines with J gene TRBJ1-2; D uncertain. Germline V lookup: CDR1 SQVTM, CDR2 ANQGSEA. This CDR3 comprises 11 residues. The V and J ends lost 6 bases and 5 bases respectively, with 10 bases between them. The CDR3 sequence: CSVGRQYGYTF. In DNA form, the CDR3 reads TGCAGCGTGGGTAGACAATATGGCTACACCTTC.

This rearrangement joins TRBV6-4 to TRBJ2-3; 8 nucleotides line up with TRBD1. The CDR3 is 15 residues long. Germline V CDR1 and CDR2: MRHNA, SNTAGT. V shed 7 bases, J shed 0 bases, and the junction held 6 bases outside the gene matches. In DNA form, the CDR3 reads TGTGCCAGCACCATGACAGGGGCTAGCACAGATACGCAGTATTTT. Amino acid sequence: CASTMTGASTDTQYF.

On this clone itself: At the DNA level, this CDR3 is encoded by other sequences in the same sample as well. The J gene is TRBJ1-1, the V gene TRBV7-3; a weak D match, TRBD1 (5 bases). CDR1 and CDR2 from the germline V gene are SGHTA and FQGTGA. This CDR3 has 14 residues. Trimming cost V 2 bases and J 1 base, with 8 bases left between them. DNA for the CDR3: TGTGCCAGCAGCTTATCCGGGGGGAACACTGAAGCTTTCTTT. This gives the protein CASSLSGGNTEAFF.

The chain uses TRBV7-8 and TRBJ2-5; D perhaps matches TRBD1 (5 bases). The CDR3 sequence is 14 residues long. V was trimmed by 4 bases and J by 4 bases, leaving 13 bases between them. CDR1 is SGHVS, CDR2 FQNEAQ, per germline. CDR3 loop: CASSSQDRGETQYF. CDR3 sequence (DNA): TGTGCCAGCAGCTCACAAGACAGAGGAGAGACCCAGTACTTC.

The CDR3 loop reads CASTPWGGAYNEQFF. The CDR3 DNA follows: TGTGCCAGCACTCCCTGGGGGGGGGCCTACAATGAGCAGTTCTTC. The rearrangement joins TRBV28 to TRBJ2-1, with 7 nucleotides matching TRBD2. The CDR3 totals 15 residues. With 7 bases clipped from V and 2 bases from J, the junction kept 8 bases outside the gene matches. Germline CDR1 MDHEN, CDR2 SYDVKM.

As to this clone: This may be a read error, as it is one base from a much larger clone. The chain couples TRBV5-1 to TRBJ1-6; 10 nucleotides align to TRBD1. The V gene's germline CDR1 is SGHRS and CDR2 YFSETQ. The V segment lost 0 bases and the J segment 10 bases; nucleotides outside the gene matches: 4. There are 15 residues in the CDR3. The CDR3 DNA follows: TGCGCCAGCAGCTTGGGGGACAGGGGTTGGTCACCCCTCCACTTT. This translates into CASSLGDRGWSPLHF.

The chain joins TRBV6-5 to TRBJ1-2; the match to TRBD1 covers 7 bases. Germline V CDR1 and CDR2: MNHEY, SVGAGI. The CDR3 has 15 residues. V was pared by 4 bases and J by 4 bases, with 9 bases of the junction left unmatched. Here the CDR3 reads CASSFRRTGSYGYTF. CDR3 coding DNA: TGTGCCAGCAGTTTTCGCCGGACAGGAAGCTATGGCTACACCTTC.

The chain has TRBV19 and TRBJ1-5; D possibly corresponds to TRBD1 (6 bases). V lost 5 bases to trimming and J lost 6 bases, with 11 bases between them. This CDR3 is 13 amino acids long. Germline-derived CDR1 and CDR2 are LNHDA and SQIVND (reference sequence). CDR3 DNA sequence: TGTGCCAGTAGTTCACAGGGCCGTCAGCCCCAGCATTTT. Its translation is CASSSQGRQPQHF.

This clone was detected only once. Written as DNA, the CDR3 is TGTGGCGACAGGGTTATCTATGGCTACACCTTC. The encoded protein is CGDRVIYGYTF. This sequence joins TRBV5-8 and TRBJ1-2, with 7 bases matching TRBD1. Per the germline V gene, CDR1 is SGHTS and CDR2 is YDEGEE. The CDR3 extends over 11 amino acids.

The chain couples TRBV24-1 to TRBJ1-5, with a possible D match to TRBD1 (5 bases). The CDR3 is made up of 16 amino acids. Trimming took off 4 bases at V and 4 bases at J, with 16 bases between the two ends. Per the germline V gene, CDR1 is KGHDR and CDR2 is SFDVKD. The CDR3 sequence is CATSDPAKGNNQPQHF. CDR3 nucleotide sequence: TGTGCCACCAGTGACCCGGCCAAGGGGAATAATCAGCCCCAGCATTTT.

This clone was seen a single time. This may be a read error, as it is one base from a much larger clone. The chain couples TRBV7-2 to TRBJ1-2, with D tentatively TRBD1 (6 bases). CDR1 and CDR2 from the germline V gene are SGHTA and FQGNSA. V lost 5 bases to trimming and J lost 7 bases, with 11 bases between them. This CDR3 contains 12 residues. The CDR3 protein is CASSPRGGGYTF. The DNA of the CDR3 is TGTGCCAGCAGCCCCCGAGGGGGTGGCTACACCTTC.

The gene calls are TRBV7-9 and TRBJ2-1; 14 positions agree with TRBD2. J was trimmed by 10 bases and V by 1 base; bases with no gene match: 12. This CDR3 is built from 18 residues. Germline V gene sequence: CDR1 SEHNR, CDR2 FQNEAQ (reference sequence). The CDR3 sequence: CASSLVLGLAGEGGEQFF. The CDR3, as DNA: TGTGCCAGCAGCTTAGTGTTGGGACTAGCGGGAGAAGGGGGAGAGCAGTTCTTC. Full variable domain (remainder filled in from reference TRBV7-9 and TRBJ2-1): DTGVSQNPRHKITKRGQNVTFRCDPISEHNRLYWYRQTLGQGPEFLTYFQNEAQLEKSRLLSDRFSAERPKGSFSTLEIQRTEQGDSAMYLCASSLVLGLAGEGGEQFFGPGTRLTVL.

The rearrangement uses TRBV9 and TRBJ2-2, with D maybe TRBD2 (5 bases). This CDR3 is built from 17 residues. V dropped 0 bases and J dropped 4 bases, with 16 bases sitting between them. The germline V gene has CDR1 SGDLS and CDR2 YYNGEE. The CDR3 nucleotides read TGTGCCAGCAGCGTAGGAATGACGGGGATGGGCACCGGGGAGCTGTTTTTT. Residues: CASSVGMTGMGTGELFF. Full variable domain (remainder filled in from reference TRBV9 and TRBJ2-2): DSGVTQTPKHLITATGQRVTLRCSPRSGDLSVYWYQQSLDQGLQFLIQYYNGEERAKGNILERFSAQQFPDLHSELNLSSLELGDSALYFCASSVGMTGMGTGELFFGEGSRLTVL.

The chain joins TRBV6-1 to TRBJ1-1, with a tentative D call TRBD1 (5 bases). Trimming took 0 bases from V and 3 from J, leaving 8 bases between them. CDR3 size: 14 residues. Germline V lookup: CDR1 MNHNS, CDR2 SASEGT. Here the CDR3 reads CASSEAAGYTEAFF. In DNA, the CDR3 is TGTGCCAGCAGTGAAGCGGCAGGGTACACTGAAGCTTTCTTT.

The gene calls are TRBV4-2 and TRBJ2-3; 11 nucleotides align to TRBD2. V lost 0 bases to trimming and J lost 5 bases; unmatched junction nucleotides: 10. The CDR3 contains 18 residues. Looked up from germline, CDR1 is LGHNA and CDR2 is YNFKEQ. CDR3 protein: CASSQDALAGVLRDTQYF. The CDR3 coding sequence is TGTGCCAGCAGCCAAGATGCACTAGCGGGAGTGTTGAGAGATACGCAGTATTTT.